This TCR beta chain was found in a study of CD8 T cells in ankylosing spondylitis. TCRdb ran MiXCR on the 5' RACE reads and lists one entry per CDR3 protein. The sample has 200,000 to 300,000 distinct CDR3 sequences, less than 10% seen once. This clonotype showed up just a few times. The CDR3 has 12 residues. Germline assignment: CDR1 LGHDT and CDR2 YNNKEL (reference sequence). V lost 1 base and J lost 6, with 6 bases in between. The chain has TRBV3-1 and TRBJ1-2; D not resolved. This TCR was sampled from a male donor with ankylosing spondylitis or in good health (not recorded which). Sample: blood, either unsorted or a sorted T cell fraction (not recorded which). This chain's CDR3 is CASSQVGDGYTF. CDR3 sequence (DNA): TGTGCCAGCAGCCAAGTCGGGGATGGCTACACCTTC.